Given below is one T cell receptor (beta chain) in context. No cognate antigen has been identified for it. No clone much larger than this one lies a single base away; base qualities are absent. Preparation of the library involved the immunoSEQ multiplex PCR assay. For the multiplex PCR, a mixture combining 60 forward primers for TCR Vbeta segments and 13 reverse primers for TCR Jbeta segments was used. Amplification of the CDR3 region of rearranged TCR beta genes was performed with a multiplex PCR assay on genomic DNA. On the Illumina HiSeq System, the amplified TCR beta libraries were sequenced as 87-base-pair reads. Processing in the source paper ran as follows. Across the roughly 600 repertoires, a later analysis counted roughly 84 million unique TCR beta chains, around 11 million of which were shared by at least two donors. To remove PCR and sequencing errors, raw reads were error-corrected and collapsed into unique sequences using a nearest-neighbor algorithm that merged closely related sequences. Alignment of CDR3 sequences to IMGT reference sequences was used to assign V, D and J gene segments. Each retained sequence needed at least a six-nucleotide match to both a V gene segment and a J gene segment. Rearrangements were classified as productive when the CDR3 lacked stop codons and remained in frame with V and J, and all other rearrangements were classified as non-productive. Following IMGT convention, CDR3 was defined as the stretch from the second conserved V-encoded cysteine to the conserved J-encoded phenylalanine. Sequences without an unambiguous match to a single V gene segment were excluded from the earlier analysis of 587 of the donors. In an earlier analysis of a few hundred of the donors, a V segment was called functional when productive rearrangements were above 56.7%, and segregating when the standard deviation between donors exceeded 5%. A statistical classification framework was developed to diagnose cytomegalovirus status using the catalog of TCR beta chain sequences. V and J gene assignment, in a later analysis, came from comparing TCR nucleotide sequences with IMGT/GENE-DB human TR gene sequences. A later analysis assigned CDR3 sequences and most-parsimonious VDJ recombination scenarios with the TCRdist pipeline. In a later analysis, every TCR beta chain was defined by the combination of its CDR3 amino acid sequence and its V-gene family, and reads without a unique V-gene family were dropped. In a later analysis, 450 to 600 highly shared, low-generation-probability nucleotide sequences were removed to address suspected cross-contamination and a sequencing artifact. In a later analysis, a clonal expansion index was calculated for each public chain from normalized within-repertoire ranks of inferred template counts. Generation probabilities in a later analysis came from a VDJ recombination model fitted to out-of-frame rearrangements, and those results were checked against IGoR. A later analysis scored TCR-TCR, TCR-HLA and TCR-CMV co-occurrence with hypergeometric tests, applying a repertoire-size bias correction to TCR pairs. False discovery rates were estimated in a later analysis by permuting HLA or CMV assignments 20 times. In a later analysis, co-occurring TCRs were grouped using DBSCAN, and TCRdist sequence similarity was added for clustering within HLA-allele-positive subsets. Co-occurrence clustering excluded repertoires with fewer than 30,000 or more than 120,000 public chains, plus five with anomalous nucleotide sharing. The table comes from immuneACCESS by way of TCRdb, which keeps in-frame sequences with V and J called. Part of the clones is missing from these tables; in studies checked, under half for an unresolved V gene and the rest for unknown reasons. The V and J calls and the clone size are those of that table, but D and trimming were determined from the DNA. The sample has roughly 86,000 clones on record, around 66% of them singletons. About 3.9% of the sample is in the top ten clones.

From the cysteine through the phenylalanine, the CDR3 covers 12 amino acids. The sequence is cut down to CDR3 DNA, 36 bases in frame from base 1. CDR1 and CDR2, looked up from the germline V gene, are SGHTA and FQGNSA. V is pared back by 2 bases and J by 9 bases, with 8 bases lying between the germline termini. The cohort consisted of 600 or so healthy bone marrow donors. At the time of sampling, all cohort members were nominally healthy, though unrecorded immune exposures were likely present. The donor tested CMV seronegative, placing the donor among the roughly 400 seronegative members of the cohort. Each donor provided a peripheral blood sample, and peripheral blood mononuclear cells were used for TCR beta sequencing. Genomic DNA extraction from the blood cell samples was performed with the Qiagen DNeasy Blood Extraction Kit. The sample comes from a study of cytomegalovirus exposure and HLA in healthy donors (dated by TCRdb to 2015 to 2018). For context, the study as a whole: In an earlier analysis of 450 to 750 of the donors, approximately 300 Gb of sequence data and roughly 100 million unique TCR beta sequences from about 179 million T cells were reported. All discovery cohort repertoires had been generated on a single sequencing platform. A later genetic analysis used genome-wide SNP genotypes for about three fifths of the 666 donors, treating that subset as a discovery cohort. Several DR-DQ haplotypes were handled as single units for association and clustering because linkage in the cohort was strong. HLA typing included class I and class II loci at four-digit resolution. A later analysis re-analyzed previously published TCR beta repertoires from hundreds of donors and added high-resolution HLA genotyping to study TCR occurrence patterns. In the later analysis, no new phenotypic data were used to find candidate immune exposures; instead, reliance was placed on TCR beta sequences and their occurrence across donors. To predict cytomegalovirus infection status, the study combined high-throughput TCR immunosequencing, statistical association of individual TCRs with disease status, and machine learning. Typing coverage differed by locus: A, B, C, DRB1 and DQB1 were typed in roughly 629-630 donors, DQA1 in around 500, DPA1 in approximately 600, and DPB1 in roughly 470. The study used immunosequencing to profile the T cell repertoires of about 670 subjects and linked those repertoires to cytomegalovirus serostatus. Approximately 330 gigabases of sequencing data and around 80 million unique TCR sequences made up an early release that covered 640 HLA-typed donors. An earlier analysis of approximately 580 of the donors used high-throughput TCR beta sequencing to judge whether each TCR beta V gene segment behaved as functional or pseudogenic. On average, 235,054 unique TCR beta nucleotide sequences were sequenced per donor among 300 to 500 genotyped donors of the cohort, with about 19% of those sequences being non-productive. The study aimed to test whether signatures of past pathogen exposure could be identified by cataloging public T cell receptors. Donor age, sex, ethnicity and CMV serostatus were compiled together with the repertoire data. Besides the first cohort of 550 to 750 subjects, a separate validation cohort made up of 90 to 150 different subjects was used. The genetic ancestry cluster associated with self-reported Caucasian donors included around 76% of the roughly 400 genotyped donors. The full study reports these points: It was suggested by the authors that the approach could potentially be generalized to other disease states and immunological phenotypes. According to a later genetic analysis, donors in an Asian-associated ancestry cluster had fewer N-insertions in productive TCRs than the approximately 700-donor mean. Compared with equally common non-associated chains, HLA-associated TCR beta chains in a later analysis were more clonally expanded and had lower generation probabilities. Because counts were too low, more than 15 rarely observed V segments, including chromosome 9 orphons, were left out of the earlier analysis of some 600 of the donors. The study gave a list of 150 to 200 TCR beta chains associated with cytomegalovirus. Strong co-occurrence of HLA alleles, especially DR and DQ, made assigning TCR associations to individual alleles difficult. Because HLA typing was unavailable for some donors at each locus, only the typed subset was used in association tests. In a later analysis, several top co-occurrence clusters were reported to appear linked to parvovirus B19, influenza, CMV and Epstein-Barr virus. In both the original and validation cohorts, the classifier was reported to diagnose cytomegalovirus status with high specificity and sensitivity. Presence/absence analyses assumed roughly uniform sequencing depth across donors, an assumption that may not hold. A further reported finding was that TCR beta sequences accurately predicted the HLA-A and HLA-B alleles for most subjects in the first cohort. An association between a missense DCLRE1C variant and V-gene and J-gene trimming of TCR beta chains was found in a later genetic analysis and replicated in an independent cohort. Most TCR sequences were seen in very few donors, while some public TCRs were found in many individuals. For the cohort, immune exposure information was limited to CMV serostatus. In a later analysis, more than 15,000 TCR beta sequences were associated with specific HLA alleles at a false discovery rate of 0.05. In vitro tests confirmed that a few of the cytomegalovirus-associated TCR beta chains recognize cytomegalovirus antigens. Correlated functional status among segregating V segments might be attributable to linkage disequilibrium, but an unknown experimental factor could not be ruled out. The cohort was sequenced for TCR beta chains only, and without alpha or paired-chain data the features that could be detected were limited. Some IMGT-functional V segments, including TRBV6-2 and TRBV6-3, could not be told apart with the 87-base-pair reads, so those segments were excluded. A cluster of highly shared sequence variants was judged likely to represent a technical artifact of the sequencing pipeline. According to a later analysis, most CMV-associated TCR beta chains appeared to be HLA-restricted, and the HLA associations seemed to be driven largely by CMV exposure. An earlier analysis of around 500 of the donors showed that most TCR beta V segments appeared in productive rearrangements either about 87% or about 30% of the time, which broadly matched IMGT annotations. According to a later analysis, TCR association rates differed among HLA loci, with DRB1 alleles showing the most associated TCRs and HLA-C alleles showing the fewest.

The material sequenced was PBMCs. The chain uses TRBV7-2 and TRBJ2-4; the D segment could be TRBD1, given 5 matching bases. The clonotype was recovered from a man aged 30 to 39 in good health and CMV-seronegative. The nucleotide sequence reads as follows: TGTGCCAGCAGCTTACAGGGTAGCATTCAGTACTTC. It specifies CASSLQGSIQYF.